This T cell receptor (beta chain) was documented in a study of T cell repertoires in cytomegalovirus infection. Study results and caveats: HLA-C-restricted CMV-specific TCR beta clonotypes prevailed in the ex vivo response.

A word on this clonotype: Its target is not known.

TCRdb independently ran MiXCR on the reads; one entry per CDR3 protein. This sample yields some 43,000 distinct CDR3 sequences, of which about 20% are seen a single time; 70% to 90% belongs to the top ten. Germline V lookup: CDR1 MNHNY, CDR2 SVGAGI (reference sequence). The CDR3 length is 16 residues. J lost 9 bases, V lost 3 bases, and 7 bases had no gene match. The starting material was CD8+ T cells from cultured PBMCs, obtained from culture after CMV antigen stimulation. The chain uses TRBV6-6 and TRBJ2-1, with TRBD2 matching 14 bases. The TCR comes from a human donor in good health (CMV status not recorded). Some clones in this sample may be carry-over from other donors' samples. CDR3 sequence (DNA): TGTGCCAGCAGTTATGGCGGACTAGCGGGGGGAAGTGAGCAGTTCTTC. It translates to CASSYGGLAGGSEQFF.